These 6 T cell receptor beta chains were all obtained from the same sample, sequenced in a study of T cells in Graves' hyperthyroidism and ophthalmopathy. Amplified regions were TCR beta CDR3 sequences from RNA transcripts. Researchers ran a first-round RT-PCR on the TCR CDR3 using the HTBI primer set. TCRdb reprocessed the multiplex PCR reads via MiXCR and lists one record per CDR3 protein. The table has around 280,000 distinct CDR3 sequences, roughly an eighth seen once. The sequenced sample consisted of blood. Receptor source: a woman aged 40 to 50 with Graves' hyperthyroidism.

This clonotype was observed a few times. The CDR3 sequence: CASSELHRGILYEQYF. The DNA of the CDR3 is TGTGCCAGCAGTGAACTCCACAGGGGGATCCTATACGAGCAGTACTTC. This sequence joins TRBV6-1 and TRBJ2-7; 8 bases are a match to TRBD1. The CDR3 has 16 amino acids. V lost 2 bases, J lost 4 bases, and 10 bases stayed unmatched. Germline V gene lookup returns CDR1 MNHNS and CDR2 SASEGT.

The V call is TRBV13, the J call TRBJ1-2, with a weak D call TRBD1 (5 bases). Germline V gives CDR1 PRHDT, CDR2 FYEKMQ (reference sequence). The CDR3 is 13 amino acids. The V gene lost 5 bases and the J gene lost 2 bases, with 9 bases spanning the gap. In nucleotides, the CDR3 is TGTGCCAGCAGCCGGACATCCAACTATGGCTACACCTTC. This sequence encodes CASSRTSNYGYTF.

In this sample, this clonotype turned up many times. This chain links TRBV28 with TRBJ2-7; no firm D call. The V gene lost 6 bases and the J gene lost 3 bases, with 12 bases spanning the gap. CDR3 length: 13 amino acids. Germline V gene lookup returns CDR1 MDHEN and CDR2 SYDVKM. The CDR3: CASRPGFLYEQYF. CDR3 coding DNA: TGTGCCAGCAGGCCCGGGTTTCTCTACGAGCAGTACTTC.

This clonotype came up a few times. This sequence joins TRBV19 and TRBJ2-3; the match to TRBD1 covers 8 bases. The germline gives CDR1 LNHDA, CDR2 SQIVND (reference sequence). Unmatched junction bases numbered 6, after V lost 4 bases and J lost 6 bases. CDR3 length: 14 amino acids. DNA for the CDR3: TGTGCCAGTAGTAGCCGACAGGGGACGGATACGCAGTATTTT. Its protein is CASSSRQGTDTQYF.

The sample holds a few counts of this clonotype. The chain uses TRBV19 and TRBJ1-6; maybe TRBD1 (6 bases). Trimming took 10 bases from V and 10 from J, leaving 20 bases between them. The CDR3 extends over 14 amino acids. Germline CDR1 reads LNHDA; CDR2 reads SQIVND (reference sequence). This CDR3 is CATASQGGRSPLHF. DNA of the CDR3: TGTGCCACAGCTTCACAGGGAGGGAGATCACCCCTCCACTTT.

Many counts were recorded for this clonotype. The J gene is TRBJ1-1, the V gene TRBV27; 8 bases map to TRBD1. The CDR3 runs to 14 residues. V was pared by 6 bases and J by 4 bases, with 7 bases of the junction left unmatched. Germline values: CDR1 MNHEY, CDR2 SMNVEV (reference sequence). The CDR3 nucleotides are TGTGCCAGCAGCCACCGACAGGGGAGCACTGAAGCTTTCTTT. Translating gives CASSHRQGSTEAFF.